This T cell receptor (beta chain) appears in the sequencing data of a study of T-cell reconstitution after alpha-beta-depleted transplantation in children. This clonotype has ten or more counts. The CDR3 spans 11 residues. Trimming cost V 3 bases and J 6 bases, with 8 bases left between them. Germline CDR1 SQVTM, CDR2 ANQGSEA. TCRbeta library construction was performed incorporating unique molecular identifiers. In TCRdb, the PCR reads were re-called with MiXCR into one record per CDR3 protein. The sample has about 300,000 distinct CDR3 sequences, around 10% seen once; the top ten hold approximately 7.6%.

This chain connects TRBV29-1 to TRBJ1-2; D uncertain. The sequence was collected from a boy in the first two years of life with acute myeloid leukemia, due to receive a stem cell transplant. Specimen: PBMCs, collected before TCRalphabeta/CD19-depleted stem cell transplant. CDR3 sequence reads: CSVEGRHGYTF. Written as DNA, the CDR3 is TGCAGCGTTGAGGGCCGGCATGGCTACACCTTC.